These 30 T cell receptor beta chains came from one sample sequenced in a study of T cell repertoires in cytomegalovirus infection. Which antigens these TCRs recognize remains unknown. TCRdb called the reads again in MiXCR, with one record for every CDR3 protein. The profile shows about 150,000 distinct CDR3 sequences, approximately 30% of them singletons. The input for sequencing was CD8+ T cells from cultured PBMCs, taken from culture after CMV antigen stimulation. These TCRs come from a human donor in good health (CMV status not recorded). Some clones in this sample may be carry-over from other donors' samples.

This clonotype showed up just a few times. The rearrangement uses TRBV12-3 or TRBV12-4 and TRBJ1-1, with a weak D call TRBD1 (6 bases). The CDR3 totals 14 residues. Trimming left V 3 bases short and J 10 bases short, with 18 bases between. Written as DNA, the CDR3 is TGTGCCAGCAGTTTGAATCAGGGGTTTCAATCAGCTTTCTTT. This translates into CASSLNQGFQSAFF.

The rearrangement links TRBV25-1 to TRBJ2-7, with D maybe TRBD2 (6 bases). The CDR3 extends over 11 amino acids. The germline gives CDR1 MGHDK, CDR2 SYGVNS. The V gene lost 8 bases and the J gene lost 6 bases, with 11 bases spanning the gap. The DNA of the CDR3 is TGTGCCAGCGGTTTCGGGAGCGAGCAGTACTTC. It is translated as CASGFGSEQYF.

The J gene is TRBJ2-5, the V gene TRBV28; TRBD2 is a possible D gene (5 bases). Germline lookup yields CDR1 MDHEN and CDR2 SYDVKM. Between the trimmed V and J ends, which lost 6 bases and 0 bases, there was a span of 11 bases. This CDR3 is 14 amino acids long. This chain's CDR3 is CASSQTGNQETQYF. For the CDR3, the DNA is TGTGCCAGCAGCCAAACCGGGAACCAAGAGACCCAGTACTTC. Supplemented by reference TRBV28 and TRBJ2-5, the full variable domain reads DVKVTQSSRYLVKRTGEKVFLECVQDMDHENMFWYRQDPGLGLRLIYFSYDVKMKEKGDIPEGYSVSREKKERFSLILESASTNQTSMYLCASSQTGNQETQYFGPGTRLLVL.

The CDR3 bases are TGTGCCAGCAGCATGTCCCCCCCACGGGGGAGCTCCTACAATGAGCAGTTCTTC. Translation: CASSMSPPRGSSYNEQFF. This chain connects TRBV7-3 to TRBJ2-1, with D maybe TRBD2 (6 bases). CDR3 length equals 18 residues. V lost 5 bases, J lost 0 bases, and 20 bases lay in between. The germline V gene encodes CDR1 SGHTA and CDR2 FQGTGA.

The rearrangement links TRBV5-1 to TRBJ1-1; D is ambiguous. This CDR3 comprises 14 residues. The germline V gene has CDR1 SGHRS and CDR2 YFSETQ. V was clipped by 2 bases and J by 1 base, with 9 bases between them. DNA for the CDR3: TGCGCCAGCAGCTTCGGGGTAGGGAACACTGAAGCTTTCTTT. Amino acid sequence: CASSFGVGNTEAFF.

The chain has TRBV11-2 and TRBJ2-3, with TRBD2 as a possible D gene (5 bases). The V and J ends lost 1 base and 4 bases respectively, with 9 bases between them. This CDR3 comprises 14 residues. CDR1 SGHAT and CDR2 FQNNGV come from the germline V gene. The CDR3 DNA reads as TGTGCCAGCAGCTTAGCCGGACTGCCAGATACGCAGTATTTT. Translated: CASSLAGLPDTQYF.

This rearrangement joins TRBV27 to TRBJ2-7; 7 nucleotides align to TRBD2. With V trimmed by 2 bases and J by 7 bases, 8 bases remained unmatched. Germline V gives CDR1 MNHEY, CDR2 SMNVEV (reference sequence). CDR3 size: 14 residues. The CDR3 loop is CASSLGRGGQEQYF. The CDR3 DNA is TGTGCCAGCAGTTTAGGTCGCGGGGGTCAGGAGCAGTACTTC.

This clonotype was counted a few times. The chain is built from TRBV27 and TRBJ2-2; TRBD2 is a possible D gene (5 bases). The CDR3 covers 15 residues. The V and J ends lost 6 bases and 4 bases respectively, with 15 bases between them. Germline loops: CDR1 MNHEY, CDR2 SMNVEV (reference sequence). Written as DNA, the CDR3 is TGTGCCAGCAGCCAACCGGACTTCACCACCGGGGAGCTGTTTTTT. Its translation: CASSQPDFTTGELFF.

This clonotype showed up just a few times. The chain carries TRBV4-2 and TRBJ1-1; 9 positions agree with TRBD1. This CDR3 contains 18 residues. After removal of 0 bases from V and 0 bases from J, the junction contained 8 bases not matched to a gene. Germline CDR1 is LGHNA and CDR2 is YNFKEQ. DNA for the CDR3: TGTGCCAGCAGCCAAGAAGGGACAGGGTGGGGGATGAACACTGAAGCTTTCTTT. This encodes CASSQEGTGWGMNTEAFF.

The chain combines TRBV6-1 with TRBJ1-5, with D unclear. This CDR3 region has 14 residues. The V end was cut by 9 bases, the J end by 0 bases, with 12 bases between. CDR1 and CDR2 from the germline V gene are MNHNS and SASEGT. The CDR3 reads CARTGRPSNQPQHF. In DNA form, the CDR3 reads TGTGCCAGGACGGGGAGACCTAGCAATCAGCCCCAGCATTTT.

The V gene is TRBV12-3 or TRBV12-4, the J gene TRBJ1-5, with D unclear. The V and J ends lost 6 bases and 5 bases respectively, with 23 bases between them. The CDR3 consists of 17 residues. The CDR3 DNA is TGTGCCAGCAGCCCCCGCGTAGGAGGAGACTTGGATCAGCCCCAGCATTTT. This codes for CASSPRVGGDLDQPQHF.

This clonotype came up a few times. The chain is built from TRBV7-9 and TRBJ2-2; 9 nucleotides line up with TRBD1. Germline V CDR1 and CDR2: SEHNR, FQNEAQ (reference sequence). The V segment lost 5 bases and the J segment 4 bases; nucleotides outside the gene matches: 8. The CDR3 runs to 16 residues. CDR3 sequence: CASSPSGQGITGELFF. The CDR3 coding sequence is TGTGCCAGCAGCCCGTCGGGACAGGGTATCACCGGGGAGCTGTTTTTT.

Only a few counts were recorded for this clonotype. V and J are TRBV7-9 and TRBJ2-1; D is tentatively TRBD1 or TRBD2 (5 bases each). Germline values: CDR1 SEHNR, CDR2 FQNEAQ (reference sequence). The CDR3 contains 12 residues. The ends were cut back, 5 bases at V and 5 bases at J, with 7 bases in the middle. The DNA for the CDR3 is TGTGCCAGCAGCGGGGGTAACAATGAGCAGTTCTTC. It codes for CASSGGNNEQFF.

The J gene is TRBJ2-7, the V gene TRBV28; D ambiguous. The V gene's germline CDR1 is MDHEN and CDR2 SYDVKM. V was shortened by 5 bases and J by 3 bases, with 11 bases between the two germline ends. The CDR3 has 13 amino acids. DNA for the CDR3: TGTGCCAGCAGTGGCGTAGGTGGCTACGAGCAGTACTTC. This translates into CASSGVGGYEQYF.

The V call is TRBV5-4, the J call TRBJ2-5; the D call may be TRBD1 or TRBD2 (6 bases each). With 3 bases removed from V and 5 bases from J, the gap between germline ends came to 17 bases. Germline lookup yields CDR1 SGHNT and CDR2 YYREEE (reference sequence). The CDR3 sequence is 15 residues long. CDR3 sequence reads: CASSYRGGGKETQYF. CDR3 in DNA: TGTGCCAGCAGCTACCGTGGGGGCGGGAAGGAGACCCAGTACTTC.

This clonotype was observed a few times. The chain uses TRBV2 and TRBJ2-5; D not certain. The CDR3 is made up of 10 amino acids. Per germline, CDR1 SNHLY and CDR2 FYNNEI. Trimming cost V 7 bases and J 6 bases, with 6 bases left between them. CDR3 sequence: CASKGKTQYF. In nucleotides, the CDR3 is TGTGCCAGCAAGGGAAAGACCCAGTACTTC.

J is TRBJ2-1 and V is TRBV3-1; TRBD2 matches at 10 bases. This CDR3 comprises 14 residues. Germline V gene lookup returns CDR1 LGHDT and CDR2 YNNKEL (reference sequence). Germline trimming cut 8 bases from V and 7 bases from J; bases unmatched to any gene: 8. This chain's CDR3 is CASQGIAGGNEQFF. The CDR3, as DNA: TGTGCCAGCCAAGGGATAGCGGGGGGTAATGAGCAGTTCTTC.

CDR3 DNA: TGTGCCAGCAGTTACGACCGGCGGGGCTACAATGAGCAGTTCTTC. This translates into CASSYDRRGYNEQFF. The V and J genes are TRBV27 and TRBJ2-1; D possibly corresponds to TRBD2 (6 bases). Germline V gene data show CDR1 as MNHEY and CDR2 as SMNVEV (reference sequence). V lost 4 bases and J 3 bases, leaving 13 bases between the germline ends. CDR3 length: 15 amino acids.

This clonotype was observed a few times. The chain couples TRBV7-9 to TRBJ2-5; D is tentatively TRBD1 or TRBD2 (5 bases each). The V end lost 5 bases, the J end lost 4 bases, and 17 bases lay between the germline ends. CDR1 is SEHNR and CDR2 is FQNEAQ in the germline V gene (reference sequence). The CDR3 is 15 amino acids. In DNA, the CDR3 is TGTGCCAGCAGCACAAGGGTACAGAGGGGAGAGACCCAGTACTTC. This encodes CASSTRVQRGETQYF.

The rearrangement links TRBV5-4 to TRBJ1-1; D may be TRBD1 (5 bases). The CDR3 covers 15 residues. Germline V lookup: CDR1 SGHNT, CDR2 YYREEE (reference sequence). Between the trimmed V and J ends, which lost 2 bases and 0 bases, there was a span of 11 bases. CDR3 nucleotide sequence: TGTGCCAGCAGCTTAACGGGGACGTTGAACACTGAAGCTTTCTTT. Its protein product is CASSLTGTLNTEAFF. Variable domain in full (rest from reference TRBV5-4 and TRBJ1-1): ETGVTQSPTHLIKTRGQQVTLRCSSQSGHNTVSWYQQALGQGPQFIFQYYREEENGRGNFPPRFSGLQFPNYSSELNVNALELDDSALYLCASSLTGTLNTEAFFGQGTRLTVV.

The rearrangement joins TRBV5-6 to TRBJ2-1; the match to TRBD1 covers 11 bases. Trimming at V came to 3 bases and at J to 4 bases, leaving 6 bases not matched to a gene. CDR3 length: 16 amino acids. Germline V CDR1 and CDR2: SGHDT, YYEEEE. The CDR3 coding sequence is TGTGCCAGCAGCTGGGGCGGGACAGGGGGTTACAATGAGCAGTTCTTC. It specifies CASSWGGTGGYNEQFF.

This chain joins TRBV12-3 or TRBV12-4 and TRBJ2-7, with TRBD1 matching 11 bases. V trimming: 6 bases; J trimming: 7 bases; junction bases outside the gene matches: 5. The CDR3 loop spans 13 amino acids. CDR3 coding DNA: TGTGCCAGCAGGGTCGGGACAGGGGGGGAGCAGTACTTC. Encoded protein: CASRVGTGGEQYF.

This clonotype came up a few times. The chain recombines TRBV27 with TRBJ2-1; 9 nucleotides align to TRBD1. CDR1 and CDR2 from the germline V gene are MNHEY and SMNVEV (reference sequence). The V and J ends lost 5 bases and 4 bases, in that order; junction bases with no gene match: 6. The CDR3 has 15 residues. The CDR3 DNA reads TGTGCCAGCAGTCTTAGACAGGGGGAGTACAATGAGCAGTTCTTC. The encoded protein is CASSLRQGEYNEQFF.

In this sample, this clonotype turned up many times. This sequence joins TRBV12-3 or TRBV12-4 and TRBJ2-5; TRBD1 aligns across 9 bases. CDR3 length: 14 residues. The V and J ends lost 6 bases and 5 bases, in that order; junction bases with no gene match: 7. The CDR3, as DNA: TGTGCCAGCAGGATAACAGGGGGCGGCGAGACCCAGTACTTC. This codes for CASRITGGGETQYF.

This clonotype was detected many times. V and J are TRBV5-5 and TRBJ2-1, with TRBD2 identical over 8 bases. Per the germline V gene, CDR1 is SGHKS and CDR2 is YYEKEE (reference sequence). This CDR3 is built from 15 residues. V trimming: 4 bases; J trimming: 0 bases; junction bases outside the gene matches: 3. The CDR3 DNA reads TGTGCCAGCAGCCAGACTAGCGACTCCTACAATGAGCAGTTCTTC. Translating it yields CASSQTSDSYNEQFF.

The chain couples TRBV27 to TRBJ1-1; D unresolved. V lost 2 bases and J lost 0, with 7 bases in between. The CDR3 spans 14 residues. Germline V gene data show CDR1 as MNHEY and CDR2 as SMNVEV (reference sequence). In DNA form, the CDR3 reads TGTGCCAGCAGTTTACGGCAGGTGAACACTGAAGCTTTCTTT. It specifies CASSLRQVNTEAFF.

This clonotype was seen ten or more times. The chain uses TRBV7-9 and TRBJ2-7; D unclear. Between the trimmed V and J ends, which lost 1 base and 5 bases, there was a span of 6 bases. The germline V gene encodes CDR1 SEHNR and CDR2 FQNEAQ (reference sequence). The CDR3 is 12 amino acids. The CDR3 DNA sequence: TGTGCCAGCAGCTTAGATTCAAACGAGCAGTACTTC. Its protein is CASSLDSNEQYF.

This clonotype was observed many times. This chain links TRBV4-1 with TRBJ1-2; D is undetermined. The CDR3 is 14 residues long. The V gene's germline CDR1 is MGHRA and CDR2 YSYEKL. V was cut by 0 bases and J by 2 bases, with 7 bases left in between. In DNA form, the CDR3 reads TGCGCCAGCAGCCAAGAAGAGGGAAACTATGGCTACACCTTC. Translated: CASSQEEGNYGYTF.

This CDR3 is CASSLRTGIFSVYNEQFF. As DNA, the CDR3 is TGTGCCAGCAGCTTACGGACAGGGATTTTTTCCGTATACAATGAGCAGTTCTTC. The chain has TRBV5-8 and TRBJ2-1, with 8 bases matching TRBD1. This CDR3 comprises 18 residues. Germline V gives CDR1 SGHTS, CDR2 YDEGEE. V lost 2 bases and J lost 4; bases outside the gene matches: 14.

The chain recombines TRBV15 with TRBJ2-1, with TRBD2 identical over 7 bases. This CDR3 comprises 15 residues. Germline CDR1 is LNHNV and CDR2 is YYDKDF (reference sequence). V dropped 6 bases and J dropped 5; count of bases not matched to a gene: 10. This CDR3 reads CATSWGAGSNNEQFF. Written as DNA, the CDR3 is TGTGCCACCAGTTGGGGAGCGGGGTCCAACAATGAGCAGTTCTTC.